The T cell receptor beta chain described here comes from a study of blood T cell repertoires in COVID-19. For the study at large: Samples representing acute and convalescent COVID-19 were sourced from the United States, Italy and Spain. The analysed material was cDNA or gDNA that came from T cells, B-cell-depleted T cells, or PBMCs.

This clone is a singleton in its sample. The CDR3 covers 14 residues. V was clipped by 5 bases and J by 3 bases; unmatched bases: 6. Germline lookup yields CDR1 SGHNT and CDR2 YENEEA. As originally analysed: Nucleated cell counts were estimated from reference gene primer amplification. Here immunoSEQ multiplex PCR was the method, and the copy in TCRdb shows in-frame clones only, minus some. The V and J calls and clone size are taken from that table; D and trimming were inferred from the DNA. Of just under 65,000 clones listed, roughly 75% are singletons. Seattle participants joined during active infection and were tracked over time.

Sequencing used peripheral blood. This chain connects TRBV11-3 to TRBJ2-7; 8 nucleotides match TRBD2. The clonotype was recovered from a man aged 55 to 70 with COVID-19, enrolled during active disease. This CDR3 is CASSPSGGYYEQYF. CDR3 coding DNA: TGTGCCAGCAGCCCCTCGGGGGGGTACTACGAGCAGTACTTC. The whole variable domain, filled in from reference TRBV11-3 and TRBJ2-7, reads EAGVVQSPRYKIIEKKQPVAFWCNPISGHNTLYWYLQNLGQGPELLIRYENEEAVDDSQLPKDRFSAERLKGVDSTLKIQPAELGDSAVYLCASSPSGGYYEQYFGPGTRLTVT.